A selection of T cell receptor beta chains follows, all from one sample in a study of blood T cell repertoires in COVID-19. Clones were sequenced by immunoSEQ multiplex PCR, and TCRdb holds only the in-frame ones, with some missing. This sample has roughly 250,000 clones, with 80% to 85% found just once. The sample was peripheral blood. These receptor sequences come from a person aged 65-85 years with COVID-19, enrolled during active disease. CDR3s include the opening cysteine and the closing phenylalanine or tryptophan. Each record gives: V gene, D gene, clone size, J gene, CDR3 protein, CDR3 DNA. D genes are given only for firm matches. Where a row states a size, it is once, few, many or the class of an expanded clone; other rows omit it.

TRBV6-5,-,-,TRBJ1-6,CASSSGQKDSPLHF,TGTGCCAGCAGTTCAGGACAAAAAGATTCACCCCTCCACTTT
TRBV7-9,TRBD2,-,TRBJ2-5,CASSPSGGRRGGTQYF,TGTGCCAGCAGCCCCTCTGGCGGGAGGCGTGGTGGGACCCAGTACTTC
TRBV11-2,-,-,TRBJ1-1,CASSFTGLSEAFF,TGTGCCAGCAGCTTTACAGGGTTGTCTGAAGCTTTCTTT
TRBV5-5,TRBD1,few,TRBJ2-7,CASSRLMKDRVVSYEQYF,TGTGCCAGCAGTCGATTAATGAAGGACAGGGTAGTTTCCTACGAGCAGTACTTC
TRBV6-2/TRBV6-3,-,-,TRBJ1-1,CASSYPLTGSRARSTEAFF,TGTGCCAGCAGTTACCCCTTAACGGGGTCTAGAGCACGAAGCACTGAAGCTTTCTTT
TRBV7-2,TRBD2,-,TRBJ2-5,CASSLDLAGVRETQYF,TGTGCCAGCAGCTTAGACCTAGCGGGCGTCCGGGAGACCCAGTACTTC
TRBV3-1/TRBV3-2,-,-,TRBJ2-2,CASTDRWNTGELFF,TGTGCCAGCACGGACAGATGGAACACCGGGGAGCTGTTTTTT
TRBV7-9,-,-,TRBJ1-6,CASSSYQEGSPLHF,TGTGCCAGCAGCTCATACCAGGAGGGTTCACCCCTCCACTTT
TRBV29-1,TRBD2,-,TRBJ2-7,CSVETSGGSYEQYF,TGCAGCGTTGAGACTAGCGGGGGCTCCTACGAGCAGTACTTC
TRBV7-4,-,-,TRBJ2-7,CASSLNARGLSGSYEQYF,TGTGCCAGCAGCTTAAATGCGAGAGGGCTTAGTGGGTCCTACGAGCAGTACTTC
TRBV27,-,-,TRBJ2-3,CASSLAGEDTQYF,TGTGCCAGCAGTTTAGCCGGGGAAGATACGCAGTATTTT